This T cell receptor (beta chain) was captured in a study of tumor and adjacent non-tumor tissue in lung cancer. RNA was extracted from bulk tissue without any cell sorting. The normal lung tissue was taken more than 3 cm from the tumor edge. Worth noting for this clonotype: Its antigen is as yet unknown.

The CDR3 is 15 residues long. Germline CDR1 and CDR2: MNHEY and SVGEGT. After removal of 7 bases from V and 10 bases from J, the junction contained 12 bases not matched to a gene. Three rounds of nested PCR, following a modified ARM-PCR protocol, produced the TCRbeta library. TCRdb analysed the multiplex PCR reads with MiXCR anew, one entry per CDR3 protein. The data contain about 50,000 distinct CDR3 sequences, 70% to 80% of them singletons. Study observations and caveats: Top 100 clones took a larger repertoire share in normal lung. Patients with more diverse tumor TCRs had worse survival. Compared with tumor, normal lung showed significantly lower TCR diversity.

V usage is TRBV6-2 or TRBV6-3 and J usage is TRBJ2-2; 10 positions match TRBD1. Sequencing was done on a sample of distant non-tumor lung tissue. The receptor's source is a woman between 55 and 75 years old with non-small cell lung cancer. CDR3 nucleotides: TGTGCCAGCAAGGGGGACAGGGGCGGTTCCGTGGAGCTGTTTTTT. Its protein product is CASKGDRGGSVELFF.